The entry below gives a single T cell receptor beta chain sequence along with its context. As handled by the study authors: Quantification of nucleated cells was approximated via reference gene primer amplification. TCRdb keeps only in-frame clones here, not all; method: immunoSEQ multiplex PCR. The D gene and trimming were derived from the DNA, and the V and J assignments and clone size from that table. The sample holds about 220,000 clones, 82% seen once. This record comes from a study of blood T cell repertoires in COVID-19. As for the study in general: The United States, Italy and Spain supplied acute and convalescent COVID-19 samples.

Germline V gene lookup returns CDR1 SEHNR and CDR2 FQNEAQ (reference sequence). CDR3 length: 17 residues. V shed 2 bases, J shed 7 bases, and the junction held 11 bases outside the gene matches. This chain connects TRBV7-9 to TRBJ1-4; 9 bases are a match to TRBD1. This TCR was sampled from a woman aged 55 to 70 who had recovered from COVID-19. The sequenced sample was PBMCs or T cells enriched from blood (not recorded which). The CDR3, as DNA: TGTGCCAGCAGCTTAAGGGGAGGCGGACAGGGGTTTGAAAAACTGTTTTTT. This codes for CASSLRGGGQGFEKLFF.